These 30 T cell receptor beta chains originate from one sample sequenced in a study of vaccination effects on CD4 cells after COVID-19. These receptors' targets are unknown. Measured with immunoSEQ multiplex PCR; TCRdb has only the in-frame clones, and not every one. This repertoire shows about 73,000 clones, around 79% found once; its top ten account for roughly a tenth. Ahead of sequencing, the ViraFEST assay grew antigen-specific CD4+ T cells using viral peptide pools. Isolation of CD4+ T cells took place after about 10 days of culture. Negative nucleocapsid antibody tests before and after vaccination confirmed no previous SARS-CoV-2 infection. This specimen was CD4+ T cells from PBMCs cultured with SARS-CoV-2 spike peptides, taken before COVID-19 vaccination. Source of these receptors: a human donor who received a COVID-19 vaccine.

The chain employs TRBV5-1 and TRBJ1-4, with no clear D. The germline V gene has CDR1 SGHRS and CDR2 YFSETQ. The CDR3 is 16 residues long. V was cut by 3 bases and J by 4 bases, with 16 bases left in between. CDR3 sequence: CASSSGVMNVNEKLFF. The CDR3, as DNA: TGCGCCAGCAGCTCTGGAGTTATGAACGTTAATGAAAAACTGTTTTTT.

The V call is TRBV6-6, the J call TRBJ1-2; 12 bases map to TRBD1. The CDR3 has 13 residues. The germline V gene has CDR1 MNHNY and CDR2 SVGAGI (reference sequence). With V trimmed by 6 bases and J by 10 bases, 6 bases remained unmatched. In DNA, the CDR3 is TGTGCCAGCAGAACCGGGACAGGGGGCATCTACACCTTC. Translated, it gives CASRTGTGGIYTF.

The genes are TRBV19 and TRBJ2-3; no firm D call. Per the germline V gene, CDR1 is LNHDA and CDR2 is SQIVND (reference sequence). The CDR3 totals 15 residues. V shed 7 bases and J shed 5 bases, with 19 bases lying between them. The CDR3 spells CASTSTDEDGDTQYF. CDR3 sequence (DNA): TGTGCCAGTACCTCGACCGATGAGGATGGAGATACGCAGTATTTT.

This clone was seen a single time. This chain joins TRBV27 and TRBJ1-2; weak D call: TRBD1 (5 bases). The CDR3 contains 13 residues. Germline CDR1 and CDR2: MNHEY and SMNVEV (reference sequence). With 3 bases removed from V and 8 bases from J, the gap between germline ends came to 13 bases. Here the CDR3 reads CASSFPGAGGYTF. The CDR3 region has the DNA TGTGCCAGCAGTTTCCCCGGGGCGGGAGGCTACACCTTC.

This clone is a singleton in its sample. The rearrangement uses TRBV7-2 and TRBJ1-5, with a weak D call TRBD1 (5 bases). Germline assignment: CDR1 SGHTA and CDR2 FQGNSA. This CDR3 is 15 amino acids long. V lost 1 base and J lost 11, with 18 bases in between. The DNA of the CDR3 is TGTGCCAGCAGCTTAGTCGGGACCTCTCTCGGGGCCCAGCATTTT. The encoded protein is CASSLVGTSLGAQHF.

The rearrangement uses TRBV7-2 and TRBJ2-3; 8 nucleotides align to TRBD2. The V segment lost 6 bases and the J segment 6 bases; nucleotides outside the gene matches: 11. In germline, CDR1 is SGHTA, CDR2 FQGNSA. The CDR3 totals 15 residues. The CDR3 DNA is TGTGCCAGCAGGCCCCGGGGGGGCCTCGCGGATACGCAGTATTTT. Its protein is CASRPRGGLADTQYF. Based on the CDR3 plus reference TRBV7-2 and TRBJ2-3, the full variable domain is GAGVSQSPSNKVTEKGKDVELRCDPISGHTALYWYRQSLGQGLEFLIYFQGNSAPDKSGLPSDRFSAERTGGSVSTLTIQRTQQEDSAVYLCASRPRGGLADTQYFGPGTRLTVL.

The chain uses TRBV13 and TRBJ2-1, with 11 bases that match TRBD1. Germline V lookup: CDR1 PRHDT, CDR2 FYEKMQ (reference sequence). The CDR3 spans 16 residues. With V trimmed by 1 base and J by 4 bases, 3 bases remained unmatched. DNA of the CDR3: TGTGCCAGCAGCTTAGATGGACAGGGGGCGTACAATGAGCAGTTCTTC. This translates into CASSLDGQGAYNEQFF.

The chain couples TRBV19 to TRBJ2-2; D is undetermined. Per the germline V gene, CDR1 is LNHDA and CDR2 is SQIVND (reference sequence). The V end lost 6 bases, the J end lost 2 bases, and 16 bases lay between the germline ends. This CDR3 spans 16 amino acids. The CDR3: CASRHLGQVNTGELFF. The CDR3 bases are TGTGCCAGTAGACATCTGGGTCAGGTCAACACCGGGGAGCTGTTTTTT.

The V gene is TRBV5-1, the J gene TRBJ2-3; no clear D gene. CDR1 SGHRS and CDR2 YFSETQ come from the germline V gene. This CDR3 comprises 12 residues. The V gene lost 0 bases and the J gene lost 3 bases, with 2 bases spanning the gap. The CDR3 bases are TGCGCCAGCAGCTTGGAGACAGATACGCAGTATTTT. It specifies CASSLETDTQYF.

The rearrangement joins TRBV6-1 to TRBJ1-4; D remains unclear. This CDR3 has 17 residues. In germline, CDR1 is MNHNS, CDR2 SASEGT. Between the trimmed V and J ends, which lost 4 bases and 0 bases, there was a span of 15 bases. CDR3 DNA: TGTGCCAGCAGTGGTCGCGTACCCTTCGCAACTAATGAAAAACTGTTTTTT. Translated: CASSGRVPFATNEKLFF.

The CDR3 region is CASSYRQGANVVNTEAFF. CDR3 sequence (DNA): TGTGCCAGCAGTTACAGACAGGGGGCGAATGTCGTGAACACTGAAGCTTTCTTT. The V call is TRBV6-2 or TRBV6-3, the J call TRBJ1-1; 10 bases map to TRBD1. Germline V lookup: CDR1 MNHEY, CDR2 SVGEGT. This CDR3 is 18 amino acids long. V dropped 2 bases and J dropped 0; count of bases not matched to a gene: 9.

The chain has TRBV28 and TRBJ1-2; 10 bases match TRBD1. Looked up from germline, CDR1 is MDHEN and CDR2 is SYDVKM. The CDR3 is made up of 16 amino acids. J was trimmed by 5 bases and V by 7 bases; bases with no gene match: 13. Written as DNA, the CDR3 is TGTGCCAGCACCTCTCCCGGACAGGGGGTAATTTATGGCTACACCTTC. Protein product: CASTSPGQGVIYGYTF.

Here the CDR3 DNA reads TGTGCCAGCAGCGCACGACTTTGGACTAGCACAGATACGCAGTATTTT. It is translated as CASSARLWTSTDTQYF. The rearrangement joins TRBV9 to TRBJ2-3; D perhaps matches TRBD2 (5 bases). The CDR3 length is 16 residues. V lost 3 bases to trimming and J lost 0 bases, with 14 bases between them. Per the germline V gene, CDR1 is SGDLS and CDR2 is YYNGEE.

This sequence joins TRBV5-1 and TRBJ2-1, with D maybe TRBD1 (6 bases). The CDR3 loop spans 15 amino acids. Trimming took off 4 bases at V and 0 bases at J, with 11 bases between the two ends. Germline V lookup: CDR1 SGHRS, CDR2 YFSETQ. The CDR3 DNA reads TGCGCCAGCAGCATTCAGGGGAGCTCCTACAATGAGCAGTTCTTC. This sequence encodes CASSIQGSSYNEQFF.

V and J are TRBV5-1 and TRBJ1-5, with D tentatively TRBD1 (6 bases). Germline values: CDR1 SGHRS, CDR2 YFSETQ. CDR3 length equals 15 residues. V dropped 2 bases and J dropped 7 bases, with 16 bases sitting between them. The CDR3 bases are TGCGCCAGCAGCTTAGGGGGGAGTGGATGGCAGCCCCAGCATTTT. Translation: CASSLGGSGWQPQHF.

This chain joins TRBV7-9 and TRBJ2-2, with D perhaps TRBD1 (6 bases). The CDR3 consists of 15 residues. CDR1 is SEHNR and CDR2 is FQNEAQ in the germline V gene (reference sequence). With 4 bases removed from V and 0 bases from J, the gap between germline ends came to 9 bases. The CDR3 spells CASSSRQANTGELFF. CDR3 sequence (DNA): TGTGCCAGCAGCTCCCGACAGGCGAACACCGGGGAGCTGTTTTTT.

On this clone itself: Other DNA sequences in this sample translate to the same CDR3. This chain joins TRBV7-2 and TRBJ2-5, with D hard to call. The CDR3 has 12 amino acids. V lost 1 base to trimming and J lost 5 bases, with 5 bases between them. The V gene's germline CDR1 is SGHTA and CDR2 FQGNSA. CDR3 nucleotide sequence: TGTGCCAGCAGCTTAGGGTGGGAGACCCAGTACTTC. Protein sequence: CASSLGWETQYF.

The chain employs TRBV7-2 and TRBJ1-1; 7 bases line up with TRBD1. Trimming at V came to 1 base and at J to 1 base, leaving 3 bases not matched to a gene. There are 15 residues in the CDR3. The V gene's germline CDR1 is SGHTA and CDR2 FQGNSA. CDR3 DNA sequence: TGTGCCAGCAGCTTAGTTAGGACAGGGAACACTGAAGCTTTCTTT. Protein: CASSLVRTGNTEAFF.

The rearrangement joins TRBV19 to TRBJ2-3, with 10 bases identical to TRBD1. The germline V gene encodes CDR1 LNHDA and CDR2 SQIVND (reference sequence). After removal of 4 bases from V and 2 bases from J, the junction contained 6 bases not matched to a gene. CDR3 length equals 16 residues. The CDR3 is CASSRVGTGVTDTQYF. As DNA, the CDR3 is TGTGCCAGTAGTAGGGTTGGGACAGGGGTCACAGATACGCAGTATTTT.

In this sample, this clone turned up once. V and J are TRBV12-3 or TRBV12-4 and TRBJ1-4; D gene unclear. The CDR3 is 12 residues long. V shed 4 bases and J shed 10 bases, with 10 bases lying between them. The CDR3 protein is CASSYSDGKLFF. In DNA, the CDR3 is TGTGCCAGCAGTTACTCAGACGGAAAACTGTTTTTT.

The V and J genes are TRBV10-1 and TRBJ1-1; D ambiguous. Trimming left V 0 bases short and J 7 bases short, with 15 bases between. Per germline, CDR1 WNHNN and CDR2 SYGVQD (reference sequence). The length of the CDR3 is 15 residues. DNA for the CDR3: TGCGCCAGCAGTGAGTCCAAATTTTGGGGAGATGAAGCTTTCTTT. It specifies CASSESKFWGDEAFF.

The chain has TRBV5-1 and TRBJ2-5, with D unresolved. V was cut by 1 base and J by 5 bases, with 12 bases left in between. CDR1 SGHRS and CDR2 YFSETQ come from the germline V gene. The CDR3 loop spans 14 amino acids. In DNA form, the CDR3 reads TGCGCCAGCAGCTTGACTAAACTGGCGGAGACCCAGTACTTC. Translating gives CASSLTKLAETQYF. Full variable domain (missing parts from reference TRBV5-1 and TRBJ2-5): KAGVTQTPRYLIKTRGQQVTLSCSPISGHRSVSWYQQTPGQGLQFLFEYFSETQRNKGNFPGRFSGRQFSNSRSEMNVSTLELGDSALYLCASSLTKLAETQYFGPGTRLLVL.

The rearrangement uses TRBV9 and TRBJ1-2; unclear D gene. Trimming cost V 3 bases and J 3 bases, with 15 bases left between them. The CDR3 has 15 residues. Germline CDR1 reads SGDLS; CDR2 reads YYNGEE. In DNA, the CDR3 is TGTGCCAGCAGCGCCCAGCAGCGGACCGACTATGGCTACACCTTC. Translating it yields CASSAQQRTDYGYTF.

CDR3 sequence: CAISEGGNTDTQYF. The CDR3, as DNA: TGTGCCATCAGTGAAGGGGGGAACACAGATACGCAGTATTTT. The genes are TRBV10-3 and TRBJ2-3; either TRBD1 or TRBD2 may fit D (6 bases each). The V end was cut by 3 bases, the J end by 2 bases, with 9 bases between. This CDR3 region has 14 residues. The germline V gene encodes CDR1 ENHRY and CDR2 SYGVKD.

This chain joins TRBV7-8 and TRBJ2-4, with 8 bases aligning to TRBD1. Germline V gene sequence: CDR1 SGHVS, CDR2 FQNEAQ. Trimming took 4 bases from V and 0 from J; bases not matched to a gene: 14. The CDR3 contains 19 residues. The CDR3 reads CASSWRQGSGQIAKNIQYF. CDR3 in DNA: TGTGCCAGCAGCTGGAGACAGGGGTCGGGTCAAATAGCCAAAAACATTCAGTACTTC.

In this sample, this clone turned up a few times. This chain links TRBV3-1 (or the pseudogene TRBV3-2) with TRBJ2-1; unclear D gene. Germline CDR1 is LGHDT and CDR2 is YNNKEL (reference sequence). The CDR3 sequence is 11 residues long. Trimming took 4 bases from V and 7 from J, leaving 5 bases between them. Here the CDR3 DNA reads TGTGCCAGCAGCCTGGTGAATGAGCAGTTCTTC. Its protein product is CASSLVNEQFF.

The CDR3 loop is CASSVGSGWYGYTF. The CDR3 DNA follows: TGCGCCAGCAGCGTGGGGTCGGGGTGGTATGGCTACACCTTC. V usage is TRBV5-1 and J usage is TRBJ1-2; D is unclear. CDR1 and CDR2 from the germline V gene are SGHRS and YFSETQ. The CDR3 is 14 amino acids. Trimming took 4 bases from V and 5 from J, leaving 15 bases between them.

CDR3 region: CASSLGGTGATNEKLFF. CDR3 nucleotide sequence: TGCGCCAGCAGCTTGGGTGGGACAGGGGCAACTAATGAAAAACTGTTTTTT. The rearrangement joins TRBV5-1 to TRBJ1-4; 10 positions agree with TRBD1. CDR3 length: 17 amino acids. Germline V lookup: CDR1 SGHRS, CDR2 YFSETQ. V lost 0 bases, J lost 0 bases, and 2 bases stayed unmatched.

The CDR3 loop is CASSLEIREVGANVLTF. As DNA, the CDR3 is TGTGCCAGCAGCTTAGAGATTCGCGAGGTGGGGGCCAACGTCCTGACTTTC. The chain has TRBV7-2 and TRBJ2-6; D unclear. CDR3 size: 17 residues. Between the trimmed V and J ends, which lost 1 base and 4 bases, there was a span of 14 bases. The germline V gene encodes CDR1 SGHTA and CDR2 FQGNSA. The complete variable domain, with remaining parts taken from reference TRBV7-2 and TRBJ2-6, reads GAGVSQSPSNKVTEKGKDVELRCDPISGHTALYWYRQSLGQGLEFLIYFQGNSAPDKSGLPSDRFSAERTGGSVSTLTIQRTQQEDSAVYLCASSLEIREVGANVLTFGAGSRLTVL.

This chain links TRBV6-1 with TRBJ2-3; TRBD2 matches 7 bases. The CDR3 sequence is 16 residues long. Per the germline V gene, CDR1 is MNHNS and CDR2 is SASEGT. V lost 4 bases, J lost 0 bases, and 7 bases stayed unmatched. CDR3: CASSAEAGTSTDTQYF. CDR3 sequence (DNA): TGTGCCAGCAGTGCAGAAGCGGGGACTAGCACAGATACGCAGTATTTT.